Below, one TCR beta chain is given with its context. These data belong to a study of blood T cell repertoires in COVID-19. Looking at the study overall: Some COVID-19 samples were acute and others convalescent; all came from the United States, Italy and Spain. T cells, B-cell-depleted T cells, or PBMCs provided the cDNA or gDNA that served as material.

The germline V and J ends were trimmed by 5 bases and 14 bases, with 18 bases remaining between them. There are 12 residues in the CDR3. In germline, CDR1 is SGHTA, CDR2 FQGNSA. Original processing notes: Reference gene primer amplification yielded estimated nucleated cell counts. Some clones are missing from TCRdb's copy, which holds only in-frame ones; the method was immunoSEQ multiplex PCR. V and J calls and clone size come straight from that table; D and trimming were deduced from the DNA. The sample lists tens of thousands of clones; over 80% were seen once. The sequencing sample was made of peripheral blood. This clonotype was obtained from a man aged 70-80 years with acute or convalescent COVID-19. V and J are TRBV7-2 and TRBJ1-2; TRBD1 is a possible D gene (5 bases). The CDR3 sequence: CASSLDRAKKTF. As DNA, the CDR3 is TGTGCCAGCAGCCTTGACAGAGCGAAAAAAACCTTC.